The 17 T cell receptor beta chains given below trace back to one sample, sequenced in a study of blood T cell repertoires in COVID-19. Some clones are missing from TCRdb's copy, which holds only in-frame ones; the method was immunoSEQ multiplex PCR. Of about 100,000 clones listed, approximately 86% were seen once; the top ten hold under 15%. Sequencing was performed on peripheral blood. These receptors all stem from a man aged 50 to 60 with active or convalescent COVID-19.

This chain links TRBV2 with TRBJ2-3; 9 positions agree with TRBD2. Germline assignment: CDR1 SNHLY and CDR2 FYNNEI. This CDR3 spans 18 amino acids. V trimming: 0 bases; J trimming: 2 bases; junction bases outside the gene matches: 9. The CDR3 sequence is CASSEALAAGGITDTQYF. CDR3 in DNA: TGTGCCAGCAGTGAAGCGCTTGCGGCGGGAGGGATCACAGATACGCAGTATTTT.

This sequence joins TRBV23-1 and TRBJ2-4; D not certain. TRBV23-1 qualifies as an ORF whose function is uncertain. The germline V and J ends were trimmed by 9 bases and 0 bases, with 18 bases remaining between them. This CDR3 is built from 16 residues. Here the CDR3 DNA reads TGCGCCAGGAAGCCCCCACATCTAGTAGCCAAAAACATTCAGTACTTC. Its protein is CARKPPHLVAKNIQYF.

The V call is TRBV7-2, the J call TRBJ2-1; the D gene is possibly TRBD2 (6 bases). Trimming shortened V by 5 bases and J by 10 bases, and 15 bases separated the two germline ends. CDR1 is SGHTA and CDR2 is FQGNSA in the germline V gene. CDR3 length equals 13 residues. The CDR3 sequence: CASSPGRSTEQFF. The CDR3, as DNA: TGTGCCAGCAGCCCCGGGAGAAGCACGGAGCAGTTCTTC. The full variable domain, rest sourced from reference TRBV7-2 and TRBJ2-1, is GAGVSQSPSNKVTEKGKDVELRCDPISGHTALYWYRQSLGQGLEFLIYFQGNSAPDKSGLPSDRFSAERTGGSVSTLTIQRTQQEDSAVYLCASSPGRSTEQFFGPGTRLTVL.

This chain connects TRBV27 to TRBJ1-1; TRBD1 matches at 9 bases. The CDR3 is made up of 16 amino acids. Germline V gene data show CDR1 as MNHEY and CDR2 as SMNVEV (reference sequence). Trimming took 5 bases from V and 4 from J; bases not matched to a gene: 11. The DNA for the CDR3 is TGTGCCAGCAGTCTTTACCCCGGGACAGGGCCCACTGAAGCTTTCTTT. Its translation is CASSLYPGTGPTEAFF.

This chain connects TRBV5-1 to TRBJ2-7; D is possibly TRBD1 (6 bases). This CDR3 has 15 amino acids. The germline V gene has CDR1 SGHRS and CDR2 YFSETQ. Deletions cut 4 bases from V and 2 bases from J, with 16 bases between. The CDR3 region is CASSPQTGIPYEQYF. CDR3 nucleotide sequence: TGCGCCAGCAGCCCGCAAACAGGGATTCCCTACGAGCAGTACTTC.

V gene TRBV9 combines with J gene TRBJ1-3; 10 bases are a match to TRBD1. This CDR3 has 15 amino acids. V shed 4 bases and J 3 bases; nucleotides not matched to a gene: 4. Germline V gene lookup returns CDR1 SGDLS and CDR2 YYNGEE. This chain's CDR3 is CASSPRTGGGNTIYF. CDR3 bases: TGTGCCAGCAGCCCCCGGACAGGGGGTGGAAACACCATATATTTT.

This clone was detected once. The chain couples TRBV29-1 to TRBJ1-2; D possibly corresponds to TRBD1 (6 bases). V lost 3 bases and J lost 3, with 14 bases in between. This CDR3 is built from 14 residues. Germline-derived CDR1 and CDR2 are SQVTM and ANQGSEA. CDR3 DNA: TGCAGCGTTGAGGTGGGGGCAGGGGACTATGGCTACACCTTC. Translated: CSVEVGAGDYGYTF.

Only one count was recorded for this clone. For the CDR3, the DNA is TGTGCCAGCAGTAATGACCAGGGGAGTGACTATGGCTACACCTTC. It yields the protein CASSNDQGSDYGYTF. The V call is TRBV5-4, the J call TRBJ1-2; maybe TRBD1 (6 bases). Germline V lookup: CDR1 SGHNT, CDR2 YYREEE (reference sequence). The V and J ends lost 5 bases and 3 bases respectively, with 17 bases between them. The CDR3 spans 15 residues. The full variable domain, in which reference TRBV5-4 and TRBJ1-2 provide the parts outside the CDR3, is ETGVTQSPTHLIKTRGQQVTLRCSSQSGHNTVSWYQQALGQGPQFIFQYYREEENGRGNFPPRFSGLQFPNYSSELNVNALELDDSALYLCASSNDQGSDYGYTFGSGTRLTVV.

The chain couples TRBV11-2 to TRBJ1-2; D possibly corresponds to TRBD1 (5 bases). Trimming removed 5 bases at V and 1 base at J, with 5 bases between. Germline V gene sequence: CDR1 SGHAT, CDR2 FQNNGV. CDR3 length: 12 amino acids. In DNA form, the CDR3 reads TGTGCCAGCAGCCAGGGTAACTATGGCTACACCTTC. The encoded protein is CASSQGNYGYTF.

The rearrangement uses TRBV18 and TRBJ1-1; 10 nucleotides line up with TRBD1. With V trimmed by 0 bases and J by 0 bases, 1 base remained unmatched. The CDR3 contains 16 residues. Germline V CDR1 and CDR2: KGHSH, LQKENI. In nucleotides, the CDR3 is TGTGCCAGCTCACCACCGACAGGGGGCTTGAACACTGAAGCTTTCTTT. It is translated as CASSPPTGGLNTEAFF.

V and J are TRBV25-1 and TRBJ2-5; 10 bases match TRBD2. V was pared by 2 bases and J by 5 bases, with 11 bases of the junction left unmatched. This CDR3 has 17 amino acids. Germline V gene data show CDR1 as MGHDK and CDR2 as SYGVNS. The CDR3 DNA reads as TGTGCCAGCAGTGAAGATCGGCTAGCGGGAGTAGATGAGACCCAGTACTTC. Translated: CASSEDRLAGVDETQYF.

This clone is judged medium-sized. This chain connects TRBV2 to TRBJ1-4; tentative D call: TRBD1 (5 bases). Germline V lookup: CDR1 SNHLY, CDR2 FYNNEI. The germline V and J ends were trimmed by 2 bases and 10 bases, with 14 bases remaining between them. This CDR3 region has 14 residues. The CDR3 loop is CASSEMGLGGKLFF. CDR3 in DNA: TGTGCCAGCAGTGAAATGGGACTGGGTGGAAAACTGTTTTTT. Together with reference TRBV2 and TRBJ1-4, the CDR3 gives the full variable domain: EPEVTQTPSHQVTQMGQEVILRCVPISNHLYFYWYRQILGQKVEFLVSFYNNEISEKSEIFDDQFSVERPDGSNFTLKIRSTKLEDSAMYFCASSEMGLGGKLFFGSGTQLSVL.

The chain combines TRBV5-1 with TRBJ1-3; D gene unclear. Trimming shortened V by 0 bases and J by 0 bases, and 10 bases separated the two germline ends. Germline CDR1 and CDR2: SGHRS and YFSETQ. This CDR3 spans 16 amino acids. The CDR3 bases are TGCGCCAGCAGCTTGGCCATGGCAGGCTCTGGAAACACCATATATTTT. This sequence encodes CASSLAMAGSGNTIYF.

The chain combines TRBV28 with TRBJ2-7; tentative D call: TRBD2 (5 bases). The CDR3 is 14 amino acids. Germline-derived CDR1 and CDR2 are MDHEN and SYDVKM. V lost 5 bases and J 5 bases, leaving 16 bases between the germline ends. CDR3 amino acids: CASSLEEGGNEQYF. CDR3 nucleotide sequence: TGTGCCAGCAGTCTCGAAGAGGGCGGCAACGAGCAGTACTTC.

The chain links TRBV5-4 to TRBJ2-2, with TRBD2 matching over 9 bases. Unmatched junction bases numbered 5, after V lost 0 bases and J lost 5 bases. The CDR3 loop spans 16 amino acids. CDR1 and CDR2 from the germline V gene are SGHNT and YYREEE (reference sequence). The DNA for the CDR3 is TGTGCCAGCAGCTTGGCAGCTAGCGGGATTACCGGGGAGCTGTTTTTT. It specifies CASSLAASGITGELFF.

This chain uses TRBV3-1 (or the pseudogene TRBV3-2) with TRBJ2-2; TRBD1 is a possible D gene (6 bases). Germline CDR1 reads LGHDT; CDR2 reads YNNKEL (reference sequence). Trimming stripped 4 bases from V and 4 bases from J, with 10 bases between. The CDR3 is made up of 14 amino acids. This chain's CDR3 is CASSRQGTTGELFF. The CDR3 region has the DNA TGTGCCAGCAGCCGTCAGGGGACCACCGGGGAGCTGTTTTTT.

The V gene is TRBV27, the J gene TRBJ2-1; D may be TRBD2 (5 bases). This CDR3 comprises 15 residues. Germline loops: CDR1 MNHEY, CDR2 SMNVEV (reference sequence). The V end lost 4 bases, the J end lost 6 bases, and 16 bases lay between the germline ends. The CDR3 DNA is TGTGCCAGCAGTTCGGAGTTCGGGGTTCCCAATGAGCAGTTCTTC. Amino acid sequence: CASSSEFGVPNEQFF.